A single sample is the source of the 17 T cell receptor beta chains below, sequenced in a study of T cell responses to AZD1222 COVID-19 vaccine (dated by TCRdb to about 2021). Libraries were constructed by the immunoSEQ multiplex PCR assay. TCRdb carries this immuneACCESS record with in-frame sequences only. Its versions omit some clonotypes, under half of them owing to an unresolved V gene in the studies checked, with the rest unexplained. Here the sample has 80,000 to 95,000 clones; 70% to 90% occur a single time. Approximately 5% of the sample is in the top ten clones. Sample time point, as interpreted from the label and publication: baseline before first vaccination. Sample treatment or condition, as interpreted from the label and publication: meningococcal conjugate vaccine given as trial control. Sequenced here: peripheral blood, sampled on day 0 of MenACWY control vaccination. These receptors were collected from an adult in good health.

V usage is TRBV4-3 and J usage is TRBJ2-7; 7 bases agree with TRBD1. Germline values: CDR1 LGHNA, CDR2 YSLEER. This CDR3 region has 15 residues. V gave up 3 bases and J gave up 3 bases; unmatched junction bases: 8. The CDR3 here is CASSQTGTENYEQYF. CDR3 DNA sequence: TGCGCCAGCAGCCAGACCGGGACAGAAAACTACGAGCAGTACTTC.

DNA of the CDR3: TGTGCCAGCAGTGTATCCGGAAGCTACGAGCAGTACTTC. It encodes CASSVSGSYEQYF. V and J are TRBV2 and TRBJ2-7; unclear D gene. The CDR3 runs 13 residues. Germline CDR1 reads SNHLY; CDR2 reads FYNNEI. The V gene lost 4 bases and the J gene lost 3 bases, with 10 bases spanning the gap. The variable domain in full, with the rest retrieved from reference TRBV2 and TRBJ2-7, is EPEVTQTPSHQVTQMGQEVILRCVPISNHLYFYWYRQILGQKVEFLVSFYNNEISEKSEIFDDQFSVERPDGSNFTLKIRSTKLEDSAMYFCASSVSGSYEQYFGPGTRLTVT.

The chain recombines TRBV7-9 with TRBJ1-6; D is possibly TRBD1 (5 bases). The CDR3 is 14 residues long. Trimming pared 3 bases from V and 6 bases from J, leaving 9 bases between. Germline CDR1 and CDR2: SEHNR and FQNEAQ (reference sequence). CDR3 sequence: CASSFGGINSPLHF. The CDR3 DNA sequence: TGTGCCAGCAGCTTTGGGGGTATTAATTCACCCCTCCACTTT.

V is TRBV28 and J is TRBJ1-2; D is unclear. CDR3 length: 14 residues. V was trimmed by 3 bases and J by 1 base, leaving 9 bases between them. The germline V gene has CDR1 MDHEN and CDR2 SYDVKM. In nucleotides, the CDR3 is TGTGCCAGCAGTTTCCCCCCCGGTAACTATGGCTACACCTTC. This sequence encodes CASSFPPGNYGYTF.

This clone came up once. The chain employs TRBV29-1 and TRBJ2-2, with 7 bases identical to TRBD1. V shed 3 bases, J shed 6 bases, and the junction held 4 bases outside the gene matches. Germline CDR1 and CDR2: SQVTM and ANQGSEA. The CDR3 is 13 amino acids. Here the CDR3 DNA reads TGCAGCGTTGATAGGCAGGGGGCCGGGGAGCTGTTTTTT. It specifies CSVDRQGAGELFF.

The rearrangement links TRBV7-2 to TRBJ1-2; 7 bases are a match to TRBD1. Germline CDR1 SGHTA, CDR2 FQGNSA. The CDR3 runs 14 residues. J was trimmed by 8 bases and V by 5 bases; bases with no gene match: 11. The CDR3 sequence is CASSPPQTGRGYTF. CDR3 DNA sequence: TGTGCCAGCAGCCCTCCACAGACAGGGCGAGGCTACACCTTC.

The chain combines TRBV30 with TRBJ1-6; no clear D gene. Germline V gene lookup returns CDR1 GTSNPN and CDR2 SVGIG (reference sequence). The CDR3 is made up of 14 amino acids. Trimming took off 3 bases at V and 8 bases at J, with 14 bases between the two ends. The CDR3 DNA follows: TGTGCCTGGAGGGGAAGCAGGCATTATTCACCCCTCCACTTT. It yields the protein CAWRGSRHYSPLHF.

Here the CDR3 reads CASRRDSRTGELFF. The CDR3, as DNA: TGTGCCAGCCGCCGGGACTCCCGGACCGGGGAGCTGTTTTTT. The chain joins TRBV10-3 to TRBJ2-2; D possibly corresponds to TRBD2 (6 bases). The CDR3 has 14 residues. The V gene's germline CDR1 is ENHRY and CDR2 SYGVKD. V was clipped by 10 bases and J by 5 bases, with 17 bases between them.

The J gene is TRBJ2-7, the V gene TRBV19, with 9 positions matching TRBD1. The germline gives CDR1 LNHDA, CDR2 SQIVND (reference sequence). The CDR3 loop spans 15 amino acids. J gave up 0 bases and V 4 bases, and 4 bases lay outside the gene matches. The CDR3 protein is CASSKGTGSSYEQYF. CDR3 nucleotides: TGTGCCAGTAGTAAAGGGACAGGGTCCTCCTACGAGCAGTACTTC.

The CDR3 loop reads CASSLWVGNEQFF. For the CDR3, the DNA is TGTGCCAGCAGTTTGTGGGTCGGGAATGAGCAGTTCTTC. This sequence joins TRBV12-3 or TRBV12-4 and TRBJ2-1; D gene ambiguous. V was clipped by 3 bases and J by 7 bases, with 10 bases between them. This CDR3 is built from 13 residues.

The CDR3 DNA reads TGCGCCAGCAGCCCTCCGGAGGCGGTTGGGGTCACTGAAGCTTTCTTT. The encoded protein is CASSPPEAVGVTEAFF. The chain joins TRBV4-1 to TRBJ1-1; D is undetermined. The CDR3 length is 16 residues. The germline CDR1 and CDR2 sequences are MGHRA and YSYEKL. The germline V and J ends were trimmed by 4 bases and 4 bases, with 19 bases remaining between them.

V is TRBV11-3 and J is TRBJ2-1; 9 nucleotides align to TRBD1. The trim removed 5 bases at V and 4 bases at J, leaving 9 bases unmatched. Germline lookup yields CDR1 SGHNT and CDR2 YENEEA. The CDR3 sequence is 16 residues long. DNA of the CDR3: TGTGCCAGCAGCAAGGGTCCAGGACAGGGGTACAATGAGCAGTTCTTC. Protein: CASSKGPGQGYNEQFF.

This clone was observed a single time. V usage is TRBV7-2 and J usage is TRBJ2-7, with 7 bases fitting TRBD1. The V and J ends lost 5 bases and 0 bases, in that order; junction bases with no gene match: 4. CDR1 is SGHTA and CDR2 is FQGNSA in the germline V gene. The CDR3 spans 14 residues. CDR3 amino acids: CASSTRDSSYEQYF. The CDR3 nucleotides read TGTGCCAGCAGCACCCGGGACAGCTCCTACGAGCAGTACTTC.

V is TRBV7-9 and J is TRBJ1-2; TRBD1 is a possible D gene (5 bases). From germline, CDR1 is SEHNR and CDR2 FQNEAQ (reference sequence). The germline V and J ends were trimmed by 5 bases and 5 bases, with 9 bases remaining between them. The CDR3 covers 12 residues. CDR3 in DNA: TGTGCCAGCAGCCGTCAGGGATATGGCTACACCTTC. Translated: CASSRQGYGYTF. The full variable domain, in which reference TRBV7-9 and TRBJ1-2 provide the parts outside the CDR3, is DTGVSQNPRHKITKRGQNVTFRCDPISEHNRLYWYRQTLGQGPEFLTYFQNEAQLEKSRLLSDRFSAERPKGSFSTLEIQRTEQGDSAMYLCASSRQGYGYTFGSGTRLTVV.

V usage is TRBV7-2 and J usage is TRBJ2-3; D perhaps matches TRBD2 (5 bases). Deletions cut 0 bases from V and 2 bases from J, with 12 bases between. CDR3 size: 16 residues. CDR1 and CDR2 (germline): SGHTA, FQGNSA. The CDR3 region is CASSLAPPGNTDTQYF. For the CDR3, the DNA is TGTGCCAGCAGCTTAGCCCCCCCGGGGAACACAGATACGCAGTATTTT. Filled out from reference TRBV7-2 and TRBJ2-3, the complete variable domain reads GAGVSQSPSNKVTEKGKDVELRCDPISGHTALYWYRQSLGQGLEFLIYFQGNSAPDKSGLPSDRFSAERTGGSVSTLTIQRTQQEDSAVYLCASSLAPPGNTDTQYFGPGTRLTVL.

The chain carries TRBV24-1 and TRBJ2-6, with D perhaps matching TRBD2 (6 bases). This CDR3 region has 17 residues. Germline assignment: CDR1 KGHDR and CDR2 SFDVKD. Trimming removed 5 bases at V and 0 bases at J, with 13 bases between. The CDR3 protein is CATSVGRGLSGANVLTF. CDR3 bases: TGTGCCACCAGTGTGGGACGGGGACTCTCTGGGGCCAACGTCCTGACTTTC.

This chain uses TRBV30 with TRBJ1-5, with TRBD1 as a possible D gene (6 bases). The CDR3 length is 14 residues. V lost 1 base to trimming and J lost 4 bases, with 11 bases between them. CDR1 is GTSNPN and CDR2 is SVGIG in the germline V gene (reference sequence). The DNA for the CDR3 is TGTGCCTGGAGTGCGTGGACAGAGAATCAGCCCCAGCATTTT. This gives the protein CAWSAWTENQPQHF.